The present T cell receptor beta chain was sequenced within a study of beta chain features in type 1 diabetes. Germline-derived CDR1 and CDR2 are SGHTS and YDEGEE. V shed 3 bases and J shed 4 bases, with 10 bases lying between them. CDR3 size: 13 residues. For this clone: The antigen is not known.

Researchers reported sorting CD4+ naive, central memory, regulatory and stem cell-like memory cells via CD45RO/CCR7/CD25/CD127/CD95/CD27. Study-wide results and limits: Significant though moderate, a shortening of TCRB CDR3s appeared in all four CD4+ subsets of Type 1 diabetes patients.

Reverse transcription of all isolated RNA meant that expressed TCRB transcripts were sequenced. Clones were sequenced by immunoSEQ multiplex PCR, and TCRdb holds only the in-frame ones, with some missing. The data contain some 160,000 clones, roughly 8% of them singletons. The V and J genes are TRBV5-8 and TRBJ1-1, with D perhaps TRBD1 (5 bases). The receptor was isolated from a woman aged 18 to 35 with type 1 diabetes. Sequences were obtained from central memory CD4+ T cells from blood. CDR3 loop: CASSSGLPTEAFF. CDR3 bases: TGTGCCAGCAGCTCGGGACTCCCCACTGAAGCTTTCTTT.